This TCR beta chain is from a study of CXCR3-negative and CXCR3-positive naive CD8 T cells. Regarding the study as a whole: High diversity, comparable across both naive subsets, contrasted with much lower diversity in memory CD8+ cells. In naive cells, CXCR3-negative and CXCR3-positive subsets had similar TRBV-TRBJ usage; memory cells differed. Naive subsets displayed similar surface CD5, and TCR strength was inferred from TRB CDR3 properties. CXCR3-negative naive cells had less hydrophobic TRB CDR3s than did CXCR3-positive naive cells.

Comment on this clonotype: Its specificity is unknown.

The libraries of TRB cDNA were constructed through 5' RACE using UMI labels. TCRdb re-analyzed the 5' RACE reads; it lists each CDR3 protein once, without DNA. The repertoire table contains roughly 50,000 distinct CDR3 sequences. The authors gated naive CD8+ T cells as CD45RO-CCR7+CD27+CD95-. Looked up from germline, CDR1 is MNHEY and CDR2 is SVGEGT. CDR3 length: 12 residues. Sequenced sample: naive CXCR3+ CD8+ T cells from blood. Subset defined: CD45RO-CCR7+CD27+CD95- naive CD8+ T cells expressing CXCR3 (TNR3+). This chain connects TRBV6-2 or TRBV6-3 to TRBJ2-7; TCRdb designates TRBD1, a call that cannot be tested without DNA. The TCR comes from a human donor in good health. Some clones in this sample may be carry-over from other donors' samples. CDR3 protein: CASSYGRNEQYF.